Listed here is a single T cell receptor beta chain. What it binds is unknown. V lost 0 bases and J lost 4; bases outside the gene matches: 8. The CDR3 covers 16 residues. Germline V gives CDR1 MNHEY, CDR2 SVGAGI. Sequencing was performed with immunoSEQ multiplex PCR; in TCRdb, only in-frame clones are kept and a portion is missing. Among fewer than 650,000 clones listed, around three quarters were seen once. This record comes from a study of shared clonotypes between healthy human individuals. Overall study: Donor composition was a couple of women and a few men, aged 18 to 49.

Study-wide results and limits: Only blood samples were collected, and tissue repertoires likely differ.

For genomic DNA, unsorted samples relied on about 90 million PBMCs. V and J are TRBV6-5 and TRBJ2-7; 8 bases map to TRBD2. Sequencing was done on a sample of PBMCs. This TCR derives from a woman aged 40 to 50 in good health. Some clones in this sample may be carry-over from other donors' samples. The CDR3 DNA follows: TGTGCCAGCAGTTACTCGATTCCGGGAGGGTATTACGAGCAGTACTTC. Its translation is CASSYSIPGGYYEQYF.